A single sample gave rise to the 28 T cell receptor beta chains below, sequenced in a study of neurological immune-mediated disorders. In TCRdb, the 5' RACE reads were re-called with MiXCR into one record per CDR3 protein. The data show around 80,000 distinct CDR3 sequences, 10% to 13% seen once. What was sequenced was PBMCs. These TCRs come from a man between 35 and 55 years old in good health.

This clonotype was seen repeatedly, ten times or more. V gene TRBV5-1 combines with J gene TRBJ1-2; D is unclear. Trimming left V 0 bases short and J 7 bases short, with 10 bases between. The CDR3 sequence is 13 residues long. Germline V CDR1 and CDR2: SGHRS, YFSETQ. In DNA, the CDR3 is TGCGCCAGCAGCTTGGGGGCAGCAAGTGGCTACACCTTC. This encodes CASSLGAASGYTF.

At least ten counts were recorded for this clonotype. The gene calls are TRBV11-3 and TRBJ1-1; D is undetermined. Germline CDR1 SGHNT, CDR2 YENEEA. The CDR3 is made up of 13 amino acids. The V end was cut by 3 bases, the J end by 1 base, with 6 bases between. The CDR3 sequence: CASSFATNTEAFF. As DNA, the CDR3 is TGTGCCAGCAGCTTCGCTACGAACACTGAAGCTTTCTTT.

This clonotype has a count of ten or more. The chain is built from TRBV5-8 and TRBJ1-5; no reliable D call. The V and J ends lost 0 bases and 5 bases respectively, with 9 bases between them. The CDR3 has 14 amino acids. CDR1 is SGHTS, CDR2 YDEGEE, per germline. CDR3 DNA sequence: TGTGCCAGCAGCTTGGAAGGGAAGTATCAGCCCCAGCATTTT. It is translated as CASSLEGKYQPQHF.

This clonotype was seen at least ten times. CDR3 region: CASSLSEGPGYTF. The CDR3 nucleotides read TGTGCCAGCAGCCTTAGTGAGGGGCCCGGCTACACCTTC. The chain carries TRBV4-2 and TRBJ1-2, with D perhaps TRBD1 (5 bases). Trimming removed 4 bases from V and 8 bases from J, with 14 bases in between. There are 13 residues in the CDR3. The germline gives CDR1 LGHNA, CDR2 YNFKEQ.

The sample holds many counts of this clonotype. The chain joins TRBV7-9 to TRBJ1-2; no reliable D call. The CDR3 covers 17 residues. Deletions cut 4 bases from V and 4 bases from J, with 22 bases between. In germline, CDR1 is SEHNR, CDR2 FQNEAQ (reference sequence). The CDR3 DNA reads TGTGCCAGCAGCTCGGTCCAGTCCGACTTCTTGCTCTATGGCTACACCTTC. Translated, it gives CASSSVQSDFLLYGYTF.

This clonotype was counted at least ten times. The V and J genes are TRBV7-2 and TRBJ2-3; 10 nucleotides line up with TRBD2. Germline loops: CDR1 SGHTA, CDR2 FQGNSA. The CDR3 is 18 residues long. With V trimmed by 1 base and J by 1 base, 8 bases remained unmatched. CDR3 nucleotide sequence: TGTGCCAGCAGCTTAGGCCGCCTAGCGGGGGCCCGCACAGATACGCAGTATTTT. Protein: CASSLGRLAGARTDTQYF.

This clonotype came up many times. The rearrangement links TRBV5-1 to TRBJ2-5; D tentatively fits TRBD1 or TRBD2 (6 bases each). From germline, CDR1 is SGHRS and CDR2 YFSETQ. There are 15 residues in the CDR3. V gave up 2 bases and J gave up 5 bases, with 16 bases separating them. The DNA for the CDR3 is TGCGCCAGCAGCTTTAGGGGGGATCGGTCGGAGACCCAGTACTTC. The encoded protein is CASSFRGDRSETQYF.

This clonotype was counted many times. The chain uses TRBV5-1 and TRBJ2-3, with TRBD2 matching over 9 bases. This CDR3 has 17 amino acids. CDR1 and CDR2 from the germline V gene are SGHRS and YFSETQ. The V gene end was trimmed by 4 bases and the J gene end by 2 bases; junction bases not matched to a gene: 11. The CDR3 DNA reads TGCGCCAGCAGCCAGGCGGGGCTAGCGGGGCACACAGATACGCAGTATTTT. Amino acids: CASSQAGLAGHTDTQYF. Using reference TRBV5-1 and TRBJ2-3 for the parts outside the CDR3, the full variable domain is KAGVTQTPRYLIKTRGQQVTLSCSPISGHRSVSWYQQTPGQGLQFLFEYFSETQRNKGNFPGRFSGRQFSNSRSEMNVSTLELGDSALYLCASSQAGLAGHTDTQYFGPGTRLTVL.

This clonotype was seen ten or more times. The V call is TRBV14, the J call TRBJ2-5, with 14 positions matching TRBD2. Germline values: CDR1 SGHDN, CDR2 FVKESK. This CDR3 is 15 amino acids long. Unmatched junction bases numbered 3, after V lost 4 bases and J lost 5 bases. Here the CDR3 reads CASSRRLAGGETQYF. The CDR3 DNA sequence: TGTGCCAGCAGCCGGCGACTAGCGGGAGGGGAGACCCAGTACTTC.

The chain recombines TRBV6-5 with TRBJ2-7, with 9 bases fitting TRBD1. The CDR3 spans 15 residues. V shed 2 bases, J shed 9 bases, and the junction held 11 bases outside the gene matches. Germline V gene lookup returns CDR1 MNHEY and CDR2 SVGAGI. CDR3 sequence reads: CASSYAGTGKLVQYF. CDR3 nucleotide sequence: TGTGCCAGCAGTTACGCCGGGACAGGGAAATTGGTGCAGTACTTC.

This clonotype was seen many times. This chain connects TRBV5-1 to TRBJ1-4, with TRBD1 identical over 9 bases. The germline CDR1 and CDR2 sequences are SGHRS and YFSETQ. V dropped 3 bases and J dropped 7; count of bases not matched to a gene: 7. The CDR3 extends over 15 amino acids. The CDR3 sequence: CASSYTGGPSEKLFF. The CDR3 coding sequence is TGCGCCAGCAGCTATACAGGGGGCCCTTCTGAAAAACTGTTTTTT.

The table lists this clonotype with many counts. The chain joins TRBV2 to TRBJ1-3, with D unclear. Germline V gives CDR1 SNHLY, CDR2 FYNNEI. V was trimmed by 3 bases and J by 0 bases, leaving 9 bases between them. There are 15 residues in the CDR3. The CDR3 reads CASSDWVTSGNTIYF. The CDR3 DNA is TGTGCCAGCAGTGATTGGGTTACCTCTGGAAACACCATATATTTT. Complete variable domain (other parts from reference TRBV2 and TRBJ1-3): EPEVTQTPSHQVTQMGQEVILRCVPISNHLYFYWYRQILGQKVEFLVSFYNNEISEKSEIFDDQFSVERPDGSNFTLKIRSTKLEDSAMYFCASSDWVTSGNTIYFGEGSWLTVV.

This clonotype appeared many times. The CDR3 here is CSLLPGTAIYEQYF. As DNA, the CDR3 is TGCAGTCTCCTTCCCGGGACTGCTATCTACGAGCAGTACTTC. V gene TRBV20-1 combines with J gene TRBJ2-7; possible D gene TRBD2, 6 bases. V lost 8 bases, J lost 3 bases, and 20 bases lay in between. This CDR3 has 14 amino acids. CDR1 and CDR2 from the germline V gene are DFQATT and SNEGSKA (reference sequence).

This chain joins TRBV2 and TRBJ2-7; D is unresolved. Per the germline V gene, CDR1 is SNHLY and CDR2 is FYNNEI. Trimming removed 8 bases from V and 2 bases from J, with 25 bases in between. This CDR3 contains 17 residues. CDR3 in DNA: TGTGCCAGCCGACCCTTAGAAAGACGGTCAATAACCTACGAGCAGTACTTC. This gives the protein CASRPLERRSITYEQYF.

This clonotype was found many times. The V gene is TRBV12-3 or TRBV12-4, the J gene TRBJ1-2; TRBD1 is a possible D gene (5 bases). The germline V and J ends were trimmed by 5 bases and 0 bases, with 13 bases remaining between them. The CDR3 is 15 residues long. CDR3 sequence reads: CASSRSDIANYGYTF. For the CDR3, the DNA is TGTGCCAGCAGTCGGTCGGACATAGCTAACTATGGCTACACCTTC.

This clonotype was counted ten times or more. The rearrangement uses TRBV6-5 and TRBJ2-5; D tentatively reads TRBD1 or TRBD2 (5 bases each). CDR3 length equals 15 residues. The germline V gene has CDR1 MNHEY and CDR2 SVGAGI. V dropped 0 bases and J dropped 3 bases, with 11 bases sitting between them. CDR3 residues: CASSYSWGSEETQYF. CDR3 nucleotides: TGTGCCAGCAGTTACTCTTGGGGGAGCGAAGAGACCCAGTACTTC.

This clonotype was picked up many times. Here the CDR3 DNA reads TGTGCCAGCAGCTCCTCCGGTTTGCATACGCAGTATTTT. It translates to CASSSSGLHTQYF. This chain joins TRBV7-9 and TRBJ2-3; D is unclear. Trimming stripped 4 bases from V and 7 bases from J, with 12 bases between. CDR1 and CDR2 (germline): SEHNR, FQNEAQ (reference sequence). The CDR3 is made up of 13 amino acids.

This clonotype was counted ten times or more. The V gene is TRBV5-1, the J gene TRBJ1-2; D is unclear. From germline, CDR1 is SGHRS and CDR2 YFSETQ. The CDR3 totals 11 residues. V was pared by 3 bases and J by 3 bases, with 3 bases between. CDR3 coding DNA: TGCGCCAGCAGCTCTGACTATGGCTACACCTTC. This gives the protein CASSSDYGYTF.

The gene calls are TRBV10-3 and TRBJ2-1, with D possibly TRBD2 on 6 matching bases. Trimming took off 4 bases at V and 0 bases at J, with 10 bases between the two ends. The CDR3 is made up of 15 amino acids. CDR1 is ENHRY, CDR2 SYGVKD, per germline. The DNA for the CDR3 is TGTGCCATCAGTGCAGCGGGCAGCTCCTACAATGAGCAGTTCTTC. It codes for CAISAAGSSYNEQFF.

In the case of this clonotype: This could be a read error, since a much larger clone is one nucleotide away. The chain couples TRBV3-1 to TRBJ1-1; no clear D gene. Germline CDR1 is LGHDT and CDR2 is YNNKEL (reference sequence). The CDR3 covers 11 residues. V lost 8 bases and J 5 bases, leaving 9 bases between the germline ends. CDR3 sequence: CASCRETEAFF. The CDR3 nucleotides read TGTGCCAGCTGCCGGGAGACTGAAGCTTTCTTT. The full variable domain, its missing parts supplied by reference TRBV3-1 and TRBJ1-1, is DTAVSQTPKYLVTQMGNDKSIKCEQNLGHDTMYWYKQDSKKFLKIMFSYNNKELIINETVPNRFSPKSPDKAHLNLHINSLELGDSAVYFCASCRETEAFFGQGTRLTVV.

This clonotype was seen many times. The genes are TRBV5-1 and TRBJ2-7; D unresolved. V was cut by 1 base and J by 4 bases, with 9 bases left in between. The CDR3 has 13 amino acids. Germline CDR1 is SGHRS and CDR2 is YFSETQ. CDR3 coding DNA: TGCGCCAGCAGCTTGATTGGGGTTTACGAGCAGTACTTC. Translated, it gives CASSLIGVYEQYF.

Only a few counts were recorded for this clonotype. The CDR3 is CASSQEVRGNEQYF. CDR3 nucleotide sequence: TGTGCCAGCAGCCAAGAGGTCAGGGGAAACGAGCAGTACTTC. The chain recombines TRBV3-1 with TRBJ2-7; D may be TRBD1 (6 bases). The length of the CDR3 is 14 residues. Germline assignment: CDR1 LGHDT and CDR2 YNNKEL (reference sequence). V was cut by 0 bases and J by 5 bases, with 11 bases left in between.

This clonotype was counted at least ten times. The chain couples TRBV28 to TRBJ1-5; 8 bases map to TRBD1. Germline CDR1 is MDHEN and CDR2 is SYDVKM. The CDR3 is made up of 17 amino acids. V lost 3 bases to trimming and J lost 1 base; unmatched junction nucleotides: 8. CDR3 in DNA: TGTGCCAGCAGTTTCACCGGGACAGGAGGAAGCAATCAGCCCCAGCATTTT. It specifies CASSFTGTGGSNQPQHF.

This clonotype was found many times. The gene calls are TRBV7-2 and TRBJ1-1, with 8 positions matching TRBD1. J lost 4 bases, V lost 5 bases, and 6 bases had no gene match. Germline lookup yields CDR1 SGHTA and CDR2 FQGNSA. The length of the CDR3 is 14 residues. The CDR3 nucleotides are TGTGCCAGCAGCCCCCGACAGGGGTCCACTGAAGCTTTCTTT. It specifies CASSPRQGSTEAFF.

Ten or more counts support this clonotype. The chain employs TRBV6-6 and TRBJ2-7; D unclear. CDR3 length equals 12 residues. V was pared by 5 bases and J by 4 bases, with 9 bases between. CDR1 is MNHNY, CDR2 SVGAGI, per germline (reference sequence). CDR3 in DNA: TGTGCCAGCAGTACGACCGTATACGAGCAGTACTTC. It translates to CASSTTVYEQYF.

This clonotype showed up many times. This sequence joins TRBV19 and TRBJ2-1; D gene unclear. In germline, CDR1 is LNHDA, CDR2 SQIVND (reference sequence). This CDR3 contains 12 residues. Trimming removed 0 bases from V and 7 bases from J, with 4 bases in between. CDR3 nucleotide sequence: TGTGCCAGTAGTATAGAAGGGAATGAGCAGTTCTTC. It is translated as CASSIEGNEQFF.

As DNA, the CDR3 is TGTGCCAGCAGTCATCCCGGGGAGGGGAACGAGCAGTACTTC. The encoded protein is CASSHPGEGNEQYF. The J gene is TRBJ2-5, the V gene TRBV12-3 or TRBV12-4; 7 positions agree with TRBD2. The DNA end favors TRBJ2-7, so the J call may be wrong. The CDR3 totals 14 residues.

This clonotype was counted ten times or more. The chain carries TRBV28 and TRBJ2-1; 10 bases match TRBD2. The V gene end was trimmed by 7 bases and the J gene end by 1 base; junction bases not matched to a gene: 4. Per the germline V gene, CDR1 is MDHEN and CDR2 is SYDVKM. This CDR3 is 15 amino acids long. The CDR3 spells CASNLAGESYNEQFF. In DNA, the CDR3 is TGTGCCAGCAATCTAGCGGGAGAATCCTACAATGAGCAGTTCTTC.